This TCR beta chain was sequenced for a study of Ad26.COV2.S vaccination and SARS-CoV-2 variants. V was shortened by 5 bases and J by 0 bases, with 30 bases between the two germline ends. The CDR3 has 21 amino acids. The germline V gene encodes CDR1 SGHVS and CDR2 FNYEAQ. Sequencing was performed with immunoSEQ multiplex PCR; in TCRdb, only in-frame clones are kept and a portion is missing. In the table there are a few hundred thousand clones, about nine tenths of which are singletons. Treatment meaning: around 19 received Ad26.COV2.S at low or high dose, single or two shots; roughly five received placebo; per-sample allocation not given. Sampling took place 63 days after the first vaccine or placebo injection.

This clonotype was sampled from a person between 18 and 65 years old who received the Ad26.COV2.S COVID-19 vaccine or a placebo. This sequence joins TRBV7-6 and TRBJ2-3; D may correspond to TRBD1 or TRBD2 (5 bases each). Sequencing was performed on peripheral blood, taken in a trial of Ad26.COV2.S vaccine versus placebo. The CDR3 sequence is CASSPLQGPASRRTSTDTQYF. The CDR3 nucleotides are TGTGCCAGCAGCCCCCTGCAGGGCCCGGCTAGCAGAAGGACTAGCACAGATACGCAGTATTTT.